The clone carrying this TCR beta chain was found many times. Its antigen is unknown. Germline-derived CDR1 and CDR2 are SNHLY and FYNNEI. Trimming removed 4 bases from V and 2 bases from J; junction bases left unmatched: 5. The CDR3 runs to 15 residues. This sample is drawn from a study of T cells in Graves' hyperthyroidism and ophthalmopathy. Regarding the study as a whole: Blood shared most expanded thyroid clonotypes above 0.001.

Amplified regions were TCR beta CDR3 sequences from RNA transcripts. Using the HTBI primer set, a first-round RT-PCR was run on the TCR CDR3. TCRdb re-called the multiplex PCR reads with MiXCR, one entry per CDR3 protein. The data show approximately 640,000 distinct CDR3 sequences, about 18% seen once. The source is a man aged 45 to 65 with Graves' hyperthyroidism. The sample taken for sequencing was blood. The V and J genes are TRBV2 and TRBJ1-5, with TRBD1 identical over 7 bases. The CDR3 nucleotides are TGTGCCAGCAGTGGGGACAGCTTGCGCAATCAGCCCCAGCATTTT. This codes for CASSGDSLRNQPQHF.